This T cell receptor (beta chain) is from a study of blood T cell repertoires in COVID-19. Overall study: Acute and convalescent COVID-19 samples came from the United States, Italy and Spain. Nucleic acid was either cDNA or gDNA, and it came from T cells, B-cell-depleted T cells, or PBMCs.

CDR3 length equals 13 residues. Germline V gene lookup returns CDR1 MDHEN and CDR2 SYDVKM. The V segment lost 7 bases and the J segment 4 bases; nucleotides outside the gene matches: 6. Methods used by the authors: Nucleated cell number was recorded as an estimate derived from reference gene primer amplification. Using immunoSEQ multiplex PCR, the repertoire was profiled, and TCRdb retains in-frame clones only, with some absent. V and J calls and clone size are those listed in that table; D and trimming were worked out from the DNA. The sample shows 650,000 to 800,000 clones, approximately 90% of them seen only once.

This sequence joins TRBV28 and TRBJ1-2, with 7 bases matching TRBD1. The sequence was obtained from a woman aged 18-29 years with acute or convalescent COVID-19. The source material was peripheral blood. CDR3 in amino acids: CASTPDRIYGYTF. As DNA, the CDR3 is TGTGCCAGCACCCCGGACAGGATCTATGGCTACACCTTC.